A selection of T cell receptor beta chains follows, all from one sample in a study of cytomegalovirus exposure and HLA in healthy donors. Here immunoSEQ multiplex PCR was the method, and the copy in TCRdb shows in-frame clones only, minus some. The repertoire has about 160,000 clones, about 71% of them found once; the top ten carry around 3%. The sequencing sample was made of PBMCs. Receptor source: a woman in her 40s in good health and CMV-seropositive. Each CDR3 is given with its conserved first and last residue. A D gene is named only where the DNA matches it firmly. Rows may omit the clone size; those that give it use once, few, many or a size class.

J gene | V gene | D gene | clone size | CDR3 DNA | CDR3 protein
TRBJ1-2 | TRBV7-2 | TRBD1 | . | TGTGCCAGCAGCCCCTGGACAGGGGAAGATGGCTACACCTTC | CASSPWTGEDGYTF
TRBJ2-7 | TRBV25-1 | TRBD2 | . | TGTGCCAGCAGTGCTCTGGGTAGCGGGAAAGTGGGCGAGCAGTACTTC | CASSALGSGKVGEQYF
TRBJ2-3 | TRBV23-1 | . | . | TGCGCCAGCAGTCTTCTACGAGTTTCTAGCACAGATACGCAGTATTTT | CASSLLRVSSTDTQYF
TRBJ2-1 | TRBV27 | . | few | TGTGCCAGCAGTTTACGGACAGACTACAATGAGCAGTTCTTC | CASSLRTDYNEQFF
TRBJ2-3 | TRBV29-1 | . | . | TGCAGCGTTGATGAGGCACTCAGCACAGATACGCAGTATTTT | CSVDEALSTDTQYF
TRBJ2-2 | TRBV7-9 | . | few | TGTGCCAGCAGCTCGACAGTCAACACCGGGGAGCTGTTTTTT | CASSSTVNTGELFF
TRBJ1-3 | TRBV7-9 | . | . | TGTGCCAGCAGCTTAGTTCCCAGCTCTGGAAACACCATATATTTT | CASSLVPSSGNTIYF
TRBJ2-7 | TRBV6-1 | TRBD1 | once | TGTGCCAGCAGTGAGGTCTACCGTGACAGGGGGATCGTCAACGAGCAGTACTTC | CASSEVYRDRGIVNEQYF
TRBJ2-1 | TRBV6-1 | TRBD2 | . | TGTGCCAGCAGTCAAGCAATGTTAGCGGGAGTGACAAATGAGCAGTTCTTC | CASSQAMLAGVTNEQFF
TRBJ2-7 | TRBV5-1 | TRBD1 | . | TGCGCCAGCAGCTTGACAGGGGGCTTTTCCTACGAGCAGTACTTC | CASSLTGGFSYEQYF
TRBJ1-5 | TRBV25-1 | . | . | TGTGCCAGCAGTGAAGACGTCACAGGCACGAATCAGCCCCAGCACTTT | CASSEDVTGTNQPQHF